The source of this T cell receptor (beta chain) is a study of shared clonotypes between healthy human individuals. Whole-study results and caveats: The authors sampled blood alone, and tissue repertoires likely differ.

A remark on this clone: Its matching antigen is unknown.

Clones were sequenced by immunoSEQ multiplex PCR, and TCRdb holds only the in-frame ones, with some missing. The profile covers hundreds of thousands of clones, with just over 75% appearing a single time and 12% taken by the ten largest. Healthy HIV-negative adults without recent acute infections or vaccinations served as donors. The sample consisted of PBMCs. This TCR was recovered from a woman aged 40 to 55 in good health. Some clones in this sample may be carry-over from other donors' samples.

As DNA, the CDR3 is TGTGCCAGCAGCTCCAGGGGCTACGAGCAGTACTTC. Its translation is CASSSRGYEQYF. The chain recombines TRBV28 with TRBJ2-7, with D possibly TRBD1 on 6 matching bases. Trimming took 6 bases from V and 3 from J, leaving 9 bases between them. The germline V gene has CDR1 MDHEN and CDR2 SYDVKM. The CDR3 loop spans 12 amino acids.